This is a list of T cell receptor beta chains from one sample in a study of cytomegalovirus exposure and HLA in healthy donors. Generated by immunoSEQ multiplex PCR, the TCRdb table keeps only in-frame clones and is missing some. Among about 110,000 clones, around 73% were seen once, and the ten largest hold 8.4%. The sample was PBMCs. Every receptor here comes from a man aged 40-50 years in good health and CMV-seronegative. The CDR3 runs from the conserved cysteine through the conserved F or W. A D gene is named only where the DNA matches it firmly. Expanded clones are given a class, and other clones once, few, many or no size at all.

clone size: NA
D gene: NA
J gene: TRBJ1-1
V gene: TRBV19
CDR3 protein: CASRAEGLTEAFF
CDR3 DNA: TGTGCCAGTCGTGCCGAGGGTCTCACTGAAGCTTTCTTT

clone size: NA
D gene: NA
J gene: TRBJ1-2
V gene: TRBV7-8
CDR3 protein: CASSLVRGAANYGYTF
CDR3 DNA: TGTGCCAGCAGCTTAGTCCGGGGGGCAGCTAACTATGGCTACACCTTC

clone size: NA
D gene: TRBD1
J gene: TRBJ2-7
V gene: TRBV28
CDR3 protein: CASSFGDRAYEQYF
CDR3 DNA: TGTGCCAGCAGTTTTGGCGACAGGGCTTACGAGCAGTACTTC

clone size: NA
D gene: NA
J gene: TRBJ1-2
V gene: TRBV7-2
CDR3 protein: CASSQDSANYGYTF
CDR3 DNA: TGTGCCAGCAGTCAGGACAGCGCTAACTATGGCTACACCTTC

clone size: NA
D gene: NA
J gene: TRBJ2-5
V gene: TRBV5-1
CDR3 protein: CASSLVAGGGETQYF
CDR3 DNA: TGCGCCAGCAGCTTGGTGGCAGGGGGAGGAGAGACCCAGTACTTC

clone size: NA
D gene: TRBD1
J gene: TRBJ1-2
V gene: TRBV13
CDR3 protein: CASSLETGVLVYGYTF
CDR3 DNA: TGTGCCAGCAGCCTAGAAACAGGGGTTTTGGTCTATGGCTACACCTTC

clone size: NA
D gene: NA
J gene: TRBJ1-1
V gene: TRBV4-3
CDR3 protein: CASSQDTGTTEAFF
CDR3 DNA: TGCGCCAGCAGCCAAGATACAGGGACCACTGAAGCTTTCTTT

clone size: few
D gene: TRBD2
J gene: TRBJ2-1
V gene: TRBV7-9
CDR3 protein: CASSSGGPRNEQFF
CDR3 DNA: TGTGCCAGCAGCAGCGGGGGGCCTAGGAATGAGCAGTTCTTC

clone size: NA
D gene: NA
J gene: TRBJ2-7
V gene: TRBV25-1
CDR3 protein: CASTQTGHYEQYF
CDR3 DNA: TGTGCCAGCACCCAGACAGGCCACTACGAGCAGTACTTC

clone size: few
D gene: NA
J gene: TRBJ2-7
V gene: TRBV6-5
CDR3 protein: CASSYSGGEQYF
CDR3 DNA: TGTGCCAGCAGTTACTCCGGGGGCGAGCAGTACTTC

clone size: NA
D gene: NA
J gene: TRBJ2-1
V gene: TRBV29-1
CDR3 protein: CSVEDPSAYNEQFF
CDR3 DNA: TGCAGCGTTGAAGATCCCAGCGCCTACAATGAGCAGTTCTTC

clone size: NA
D gene: NA
J gene: TRBJ1-5
V gene: TRBV4-1
CDR3 protein: CASSQDSLIQPQHF
CDR3 DNA: TGCGCCAGCAGCCAAGACAGTCTTATACAGCCCCAGCATTTT

clone size: NA
D gene: NA
J gene: TRBJ1-4
V gene: TRBV11-1
CDR3 protein: CASSPSRGNEKLFF
CDR3 DNA: TGTGCCAGCAGCCCATCGAGGGGGAATGAAAAACTGTTTTTT

clone size: NA
D gene: TRBD2
J gene: TRBJ2-5
V gene: TRBV30
CDR3 protein: CAWSVLTSGGGETQYF
CDR3 DNA: TGTGCCTGGAGTGTTTTGACTAGCGGGGGAGGGGAGACCCAGTACTTC

clone size: NA
D gene: TRBD1
J gene: TRBJ1-2
V gene: TRBV19
CDR3 protein: CASSISGGSIYGYTF
CDR3 DNA: TGTGCCAGTAGTATTTCAGGGGGAAGTATCTATGGCTACACCTTC

clone size: NA
D gene: TRBD1
J gene: TRBJ1-1
V gene: TRBV18
CDR3 protein: CASSPISGGMTEAFF
CDR3 DNA: TGTGCCAGCTCGCCTATCTCAGGGGGTATGACTGAAGCTTTCTTT

clone size: NA
D gene: NA
J gene: TRBJ2-7
V gene: TRBV15
CDR3 protein: CATSRAEGVSEQYF
CDR3 DNA: TGTGCCACCAGCAGAGCGGAGGGAGTCTCCGAGCAGTACTTC

clone size: few
D gene: NA
J gene: TRBJ1-1
V gene: TRBV5-5
CDR3 protein: CASSLVAGNTEAFF
CDR3 DNA: TGTGCCAGCAGCTTGGTCGCAGGGAACACTGAAGCTTTCTTT

clone size: NA
D gene: TRBD2
J gene: TRBJ2-7
V gene: TRBV19
CDR3 protein: CASSAGDRYEQYF
CDR3 DNA: TGTGCCAGTAGCGCGGGGGACCGCTACGAGCAGTACTTC

clone size: NA
D gene: TRBD2
J gene: TRBJ2-1
V gene: TRBV11-2
CDR3 protein: CASSGLAGGPDEQFF
CDR3 DNA: TGTGCCAGCAGCGGCCTTGCGGGGGGGCCCGATGAGCAGTTCTTC

clone size: few
D gene: TRBD2
J gene: TRBJ2-1
V gene: TRBV13
CDR3 protein: CASSSARGETYNEQFF
CDR3 DNA: TGTGCCAGCAGCTCCGCACGGGGGGAGACCTACAATGAGCAGTTCTTC

clone size: NA
D gene: NA
J gene: TRBJ1-1
V gene: TRBV4-1
CDR3 protein: CASSLGQLPNTEAFF
CDR3 DNA: TGCGCCAGCAGCCTAGGACAGTTGCCTAACACTGAAGCTTTCTTT

clone size: NA
D gene: TRBD2
J gene: TRBJ2-1
V gene: TRBV30
CDR3 protein: CALTRRGGDEQFF
CDR3 DNA: TGTGCGCTTACCCGGCGGGGGGGCGATGAGCAGTTCTTC

clone size: few
D gene: NA
J gene: TRBJ2-7
V gene: TRBV11-2
CDR3 protein: CASSAQESFYEEQYF
CDR3 DNA: TGTGCCAGCAGCGCACAGGAGTCTTTCTACGAAGAGCAGTACTTC

clone size: NA
D gene: TRBD2
J gene: TRBJ2-5
V gene: TRBV5-6
CDR3 protein: CASSSYLLAGDGAETQYF
CDR3 DNA: TGTGCCAGCAGCTCCTACCTACTAGCGGGGGACGGGGCGGAGACCCAGTACTTC

clone size: few
D gene: NA
J gene: TRBJ1-4
V gene: TRBV5-1
CDR3 protein: CASSWRQASTNGKLFF
CDR3 DNA: TGCGCCAGCAGCTGGCGACAGGCTTCAACTAATGGAAAACTGTTTTTT

clone size: NA
D gene: NA
J gene: TRBJ2-7
V gene: TRBV15
CDR3 protein: CATSRDSRGYEQYF
CDR3 DNA: TGTGCCACCAGCAGAGACTCCAGGGGATACGAGCAGTACTTC

clone size: NA
D gene: TRBD1
J gene: TRBJ2-1
V gene: TRBV5-1
CDR3 protein: CASAPRTGISYNEQFF
CDR3 DNA: TGCGCCAGCGCTCCACGGACAGGGATTTCCTACAATGAGCAGTTCTTC

clone size: NA
D gene: NA
J gene: TRBJ2-5
V gene: TRBV25-1
CDR3 protein: CASHPGTHLQETQYF
CDR3 DNA: TGTGCCAGCCACCCCGGGACACATCTACAAGAGACCCAGTACTTC

clone size: NA
D gene: NA
J gene: TRBJ1-6
V gene: TRBV7-9
CDR3 protein: CASSPNTGTNSPLHF
CDR3 DNA: TGTGCCAGCAGCCCAAACACAGGGACGAATTCACCCCTCCACTTT